The 23 T cell receptor beta chains below all came from one sample that was sequenced in a study of T cells after yellow fever vaccination. TCRdb reanalysed the 5' RACE reads using MiXCR and keeps one entry per CDR3 protein. The profile covers under 600,000 distinct CDR3 sequences, with about 13% appearing a single time and 11% to 15% taken by the ten largest. Sequencing was performed on PBMCs, taken on the day of the yellow fever booster vaccination. These TCRs come from a man aged 25 to 45 who received the YFV17D yellow fever vaccine.

This clonotype was observed a handful of times. J is TRBJ2-3 and V is TRBV20-1; 7 bases fit TRBD2. The CDR3 spans 16 residues. Per germline, CDR1 DFQATT and CDR2 SNEGSKA (reference sequence). The V and J ends lost 0 bases and 2 bases, in that order; junction bases with no gene match: 8. CDR3 DNA sequence: TGCAGTGCTAGAGATCGTGGGCGGGAGCTCACAGATACGCAGTATTTT. It is translated as CSARDRGRELTDTQYF.

The V and J genes are TRBV18 and TRBJ2-7, with TRBD1 identical over 9 bases. Trimming cost V 5 bases and J 5 bases; bases outside gene matches: 10. Germline CDR1 reads KGHSH; CDR2 reads LQKENI. The CDR3 extends over 15 amino acids. The CDR3 DNA reads as TGTGCCAGCTCAACCTACAGGGGGCGCGACCACGAGCAGTACTTC. Amino acid sequence: CASSTYRGRDHEQYF.

This clonotype was recorded many times. The V gene is TRBV5-4, the J gene TRBJ2-1; D is undetermined. Trimming took 0 bases from V and 10 from J, leaving 5 bases between them. The CDR3 consists of 11 residues. From germline, CDR1 is SGHNT and CDR2 YYREEE (reference sequence). CDR3: CASSLEAEQFF. Here the CDR3 DNA reads TGTGCCAGCAGCTTGGAAGCGGAGCAGTTCTTC. The full variable domain, completed using reference TRBV5-4 and TRBJ2-1, is ETGVTQSPTHLIKTRGQQVTLRCSSQSGHNTVSWYQQALGQGPQFIFQYYREEENGRGNFPPRFSGLQFPNYSSELNVNALELDDSALYLCASSLEAEQFFGPGTRLTVL.

This chain links TRBV4-3 with TRBJ2-1, with D perhaps TRBD2 (6 bases). Germline assignment: CDR1 LGHNA and CDR2 YSLEER. The CDR3 is 15 residues long. The ends were cut back, 2 bases at V and 0 bases at J, with 8 bases in the middle. CDR3 DNA: TGCGCCAGCAGCCAAACTAGCAGCTCCTACAATGAGCAGTTCTTC. It is translated as CASSQTSSSYNEQFF.

In this sample, this clonotype turned up a few times. V is TRBV19 and J is TRBJ2-5, with D perhaps matching TRBD2 (6 bases). There are 13 residues in the CDR3. Between the trimmed V and J ends, which lost 6 bases and 5 bases, there was a span of 13 bases. The germline CDR1 and CDR2 sequences are LNHDA and SQIVND (reference sequence). Here the CDR3 DNA reads TGTGCCAGTAGAAGGTTCGCGGGGGAGACCCAGTACTTC. Translated, it gives CASRRFAGETQYF.

For this clonotype: The junction departs from the called germline gene at one end, perhaps through a read error. This chain links TRBV7-2 with TRBJ2-7, with 7 bases fitting TRBD2. The CDR3 consists of 14 residues. CDR1 is SGHTA and CDR2 is FQGNSA in the germline V gene. The CDR3 loop is CASSPSGIRLRVDF. CDR3 bases: TGTGCCAGCAGCCCGAGCGGGATACGGCTACGGGTGGACTTC. Supplemented by reference TRBV7-2 and TRBJ2-7, the full variable domain reads GAGVSQSPSNKVTEKGKDVELRCDPISGHTALYWYRQSLGQGLEFLIYFQGNSAPDKSGLPSDRFSAERTGGSVSTLTIQRTQQEDSAVYLCASSPSGIRLRVDFGPGTRLTVT.

This clonotype was counted between two and nine times. The V and J genes are TRBV7-9 and TRBJ2-3, with 11 bases matching TRBD2. CDR1 is SEHNR, CDR2 FQNEAQ, per germline (reference sequence). The CDR3 extends over 16 amino acids. J lost 2 bases, V lost 4 bases, and 5 bases had no gene match. The CDR3 DNA follows: TGTGCCAGCAGCTATTTAGCGGGAGGGCCCACAGATACGCAGTATTTT. The encoded protein is CASSYLAGGPTDTQYF.

J is TRBJ2-7 and V is TRBV18; D gene uncertain. The germline gives CDR1 KGHSH, CDR2 LQKENI. V dropped 3 bases and J dropped 4 bases, with 16 bases sitting between them. The CDR3 spans 15 residues. The CDR3 sequence: CASSPSRDRPYEQYF. The CDR3 bases are TGTGCCAGCTCACCCTCCCGCGACCGTCCTTACGAGCAGTACTTC.

The sample holds a few counts of this clonotype. The chain is built from TRBV5-1 and TRBJ2-7; 8 bases match TRBD1. V lost 0 bases and J lost 6; bases outside the gene matches: 11. Germline CDR1 is SGHRS and CDR2 is YFSETQ. The length of the CDR3 is 16 residues. The CDR3 is CASSLEGTGRLSEQYF. CDR3 sequence (DNA): TGCGCCAGCAGCTTGGAAGGGACAGGACGACTTAGCGAGCAGTACTTC.

The CDR3 loop reads CASSFYGTEGGGTQYF. The CDR3 region has the DNA TGTGCCAGCAGCTTCTACGGGACTGAAGGGGGGGGGACCCAGTACTTC. This chain uses TRBV7-2 with TRBJ2-5, with TRBD2 as a possible D gene (7 bases). V was clipped by 3 bases and J by 7 bases, with 21 bases between them. CDR1 SGHTA and CDR2 FQGNSA come from the germline V gene. This CDR3 region has 16 residues.

This chain connects TRBV20-1 to TRBJ2-2, with TRBD2 matching 10 bases. The CDR3 has 14 amino acids. Germline trimming cut 5 bases from V and 7 bases from J; bases unmatched to any gene: 7. In germline, CDR1 is DFQATT, CDR2 SNEGSKA (reference sequence). In DNA, the CDR3 is TGCAGTGCTCGGCGGCTAGCGGGAGTCGGGGAGCTGTTTTTT. Translating it yields CSARRLAGVGELFF.

V gene TRBV7-9 combines with J gene TRBJ2-3, with D possibly TRBD2 on 6 matching bases. Trimming stripped 5 bases from V and 5 bases from J, with 11 bases between. Germline assignment: CDR1 SEHNR and CDR2 FQNEAQ (reference sequence). The CDR3 sequence is 13 residues long. For the CDR3, the DNA is TGTGCCAGCAGCCCAGGGACTTTAGATACGCAGTATTTT. Protein product: CASSPGTLDTQYF.

A few counts support this clonotype. V is TRBV4-3 and J is TRBJ2-1; weak D call: TRBD1 (5 bases). Germline V CDR1 and CDR2: LGHNA, YSLEER. V lost 1 base to trimming and J lost 4 bases, with 11 bases between them. CDR3 length: 15 amino acids. In DNA form, the CDR3 reads TGCGCCAGCAGCCAAGGTCCTAGGGGATACAATGAGCAGTTCTTC. It codes for CASSQGPRGYNEQFF.

The DNA of the CDR3 is TGTGCCAGCAGTTATCAGGGCTCGGTTGGCTACACCTTC. It translates to CASSYQGSVGYTF. The chain couples TRBV6-6 to TRBJ1-2; D may be TRBD1 (5 bases). The CDR3 has 13 amino acids. Germline V gene lookup returns CDR1 MNHNY and CDR2 SVGAGI (reference sequence). The ends were cut back, 3 bases at V and 7 bases at J, with 12 bases in the middle.

The gene calls are TRBV20-1 and TRBJ2-7, with 7 nucleotides matching TRBD2. J lost 4 bases, V lost 1 base, and 10 bases had no gene match. This CDR3 is 15 amino acids long. Germline lookup yields CDR1 DFQATT and CDR2 SNEGSKA (reference sequence). Written as DNA, the CDR3 is TGCAGTGCTAGAGGGAACGGCGGGAGTGGATACGAGCAGTACTTC. Its protein is CSARGNGGSGYEQYF.

The rearrangement uses TRBV20-1 and TRBJ2-1, with 12 bases aligning to TRBD2. Germline loops: CDR1 DFQATT, CDR2 SNEGSKA (reference sequence). Trimming at V came to 4 bases and at J to 0 bases, leaving 4 bases not matched to a gene. The CDR3 has 16 residues. The DNA for the CDR3 is TGCAGTGCTAAATCTAGCGGGGGGGCCTCCTACAATGAGCAGTTCTTC. This sequence encodes CSAKSSGGASYNEQFF.

This clonotype showed up just a few times. The chain has TRBV20-1 and TRBJ2-7; D unresolved. CDR1 DFQATT and CDR2 SNEGSKA come from the germline V gene (reference sequence). V lost 0 bases and J 2 bases, leaving 14 bases between the germline ends. This CDR3 has 15 residues. CDR3 sequence (DNA): TGCAGTGCTAGAGACCCGACGGCTTTGACCTACGAGCAGTACTTC. Translated, it gives CSARDPTALTYEQYF.

This clonotype turned up a few times. The rearrangement uses TRBV6-2 or TRBV6-3 and TRBJ2-1; 11 bases line up with TRBD2. V trimming: 6 bases; J trimming: 5 bases; junction bases outside the gene matches: 9. CDR3 length: 16 residues. CDR1 is MNHEY, CDR2 SVGEGT, per germline. Written as DNA, the CDR3 is TGTGCCAGCAGAAAAACTAGCGGGAGATCGCACAATGAGCAGTTCTTC. It yields the protein CASRKTSGRSHNEQFF.

The chain carries TRBV27 and TRBJ2-4; D not certain. Germline V gives CDR1 MNHEY, CDR2 SMNVEV (reference sequence). Trimming removed 2 bases at V and 4 bases at J, with 6 bases between. The CDR3 has 13 residues. CDR3 coding DNA: TGTGCCAGCAGTTTAAGTCTGAAAAACATTCAGTACTTC. This encodes CASSLSLKNIQYF.

The chain links TRBV20-1 to TRBJ1-5; 7 bases fit TRBD1. Germline V gives CDR1 DFQATT, CDR2 SNEGSKA (reference sequence). The CDR3 is 14 amino acids. The V and J ends lost 5 bases and 2 bases, in that order; junction bases with no gene match: 6. CDR3 in amino acids: CSAQGQLGNQPQHF. The CDR3 nucleotides are TGCAGTGCTCAGGGACAGTTAGGCAATCAGCCCCAGCATTTT.

This chain joins TRBV20-1 and TRBJ2-7; D unclear. Germline CDR1 is DFQATT and CDR2 is SNEGSKA (reference sequence). The CDR3 totals 11 residues. V lost 8 bases to trimming and J lost 2 bases, with 10 bases between them. DNA of the CDR3: TGCAGTTCAGGAGACGCCTACGAGCAGTACTTC. Translating it yields CSSGDAYEQYF.

This clonotype was counted many times. The chain combines TRBV7-9 with TRBJ2-3, with D hard to call. Germline V gives CDR1 SEHNR, CDR2 FQNEAQ (reference sequence). The CDR3 is made up of 16 amino acids. Trimming pared 0 bases from V and 2 bases from J, leaving 12 bases between. CDR3: CASSLASLESTDTQYF. CDR3 DNA: TGTGCCAGCAGCTTAGCGTCGCTAGAATCCACAGATACGCAGTATTTT.

Many counts were recorded for this clonotype. The chain joins TRBV14 to TRBJ2-1, with D possibly matching TRBD1 (5 bases). Germline V gives CDR1 SGHDN, CDR2 FVKESK. The CDR3 runs to 14 residues. V lost 1 base to trimming and J lost 10 bases, with 14 bases between them. The CDR3 spells CASSQVGAFYEQFF. For the CDR3, the DNA is TGTGCCAGCAGCCAAGTAGGGGCCTTTTACGAGCAGTTCTTC.